One sample yielded the 14 T cell receptor beta chains listed below, sequenced in a study of early T cells in non-severe SARS-CoV-2 infection. TCRdb itself ran the 5' RACE reads through MiXCR, one entry per CDR3 protein. This sample carries about 48,000 distinct CDR3 sequences, over 7.5% of them seen once, and the ten largest clones take 8% to 10%. Sequencing used whole blood. The source is an adult who was a healthcare worker with PCR-confirmed SARS-CoV-2 infection or an uninfected control (not recorded which).

The chain links TRBV7-2 to TRBJ1-2; no clear D gene. The CDR3 extends over 16 amino acids. Germline assignment: CDR1 SGHTA and CDR2 FQGNSA. V lost 0 bases, J lost 2 bases, and 13 bases lay in between. In DNA, the CDR3 is TGTGCCAGCAGCTTAGCGTCAGGACGAAAAAACTATGGCTACACCTTC. Translated, it gives CASSLASGRKNYGYTF.

Only a few counts were recorded for this clonotype. The chain joins TRBV18 to TRBJ1-1; D is unresolved. The V end lost 0 bases, the J end lost 1 base, and 9 bases lay between the germline ends. Germline V gene lookup returns CDR1 KGHSH and CDR2 LQKENI. The CDR3 runs 15 residues. CDR3 amino acids: CASSPPLSKNTEAFF. DNA for the CDR3: TGTGCCAGCTCACCACCGCTATCTAAGAACACTGAAGCTTTCTTT.

This clonotype was seen a handful of times. The chain recombines TRBV27 with TRBJ2-7; D unclear. CDR3 size: 14 residues. V lost 2 bases and J lost 0, with 8 bases in between. Germline-derived CDR1 and CDR2 are MNHEY and SMNVEV (reference sequence). For the CDR3, the DNA is TGTGCCAGCAGTTTAAGGCAGAGCTCCTACGAGCAGTACTTC. Amino acid sequence: CASSLRQSSYEQYF.

This clonotype was picked up many times. The chain links TRBV5-4 to TRBJ2-5; no definite D call. Trimming stripped 1 base from V and 1 base from J, with 8 bases between. Germline V CDR1 and CDR2: SGHNT, YYREEE (reference sequence). The CDR3 length is 14 residues. Here the CDR3 reads CASSLQQLQETQYF. The CDR3 DNA reads as TGTGCCAGCAGCTTGCAACAGCTCCAAGAGACCCAGTACTTC.

At least ten counts were recorded for this clonotype. This rearrangement joins TRBV28 to TRBJ1-1; D is possibly TRBD1 (6 bases). Trimming left V 3 bases short and J 2 bases short, with 13 bases between. The CDR3 runs 15 residues. CDR1 and CDR2 (germline): MDHEN, SYDVKM. CDR3 in DNA: TGTGCCAGCAGTTTGGCAACAGGGATTAACACTGAAGCTTTCTTT. As protein: CASSLATGINTEAFF.

This clonotype was found many times. This chain uses TRBV28 with TRBJ2-1; no clear D gene. The CDR3 runs 14 residues. Trimming left V 8 bases short and J 2 bases short, with 13 bases between. The germline V gene has CDR1 MDHEN and CDR2 SYDVKM. The CDR3: CASAVLSTYNEQFF. The CDR3 region has the DNA TGTGCCAGCGCGGTTCTTTCCACCTACAATGAGCAGTTCTTC.

In this sample, this clonotype turned up many times. The chain is built from TRBV5-1 and TRBJ2-5; D may be TRBD1 (6 bases). Trimming shortened V by 4 bases and J by 3 bases, and 10 bases separated the two germline ends. From germline, CDR1 is SGHRS and CDR2 YFSETQ. The CDR3 contains 13 residues. CDR3 amino acids: CASSPRTEETQYF. The CDR3 nucleotides read TGCGCCAGCAGCCCTCGGACAGAAGAGACCCAGTACTTC.

This clonotype was seen a few times. This chain connects TRBV6-5 to TRBJ2-2, with D perhaps TRBD2 (5 bases). This CDR3 region has 16 residues. CDR1 is MNHEY and CDR2 is SVGAGI in the germline V gene. The V gene lost 2 bases and the J gene lost 4 bases, with 14 bases spanning the gap. CDR3: CASSYGPSLATGELFF. CDR3 DNA sequence: TGTGCCAGCAGTTACGGGCCTAGCCTTGCCACCGGGGAGCTGTTTTTT.

J is TRBJ2-1 and V is TRBV29-1; 8 bases agree with TRBD2. The CDR3 contains 16 residues. Germline trimming cut 0 bases from V and 9 bases from J; bases unmatched to any gene: 13. Per germline, CDR1 SQVTM and CDR2 ANQGSEA. This CDR3 reads CSVEDRAGAGRGEQFF. The CDR3 DNA follows: TGCAGCGTTGAAGATCGAGCGGGAGCTGGTCGGGGTGAGCAGTTCTTC.

A single count supports this clonotype. This sequence joins TRBV19 and TRBJ2-1, with D perhaps matching TRBD1 or TRBD2 (5 bases each). This CDR3 region has 14 residues. V was trimmed by 5 bases and J by 10 bases, leaving 18 bases between them. CDR1 and CDR2 (germline): LNHDA, SQIVND (reference sequence). CDR3 sequence (DNA): TGTGCCAGTAGTTCGCAGGGTAGCGAGGACGAGCAGTTCTTC. As protein: CASSSQGSEDEQFF.

V usage is TRBV20-1 and J usage is TRBJ1-2, with no clear D. The length of the CDR3 is 15 residues. The V end lost 0 bases, the J end lost 0 bases, and 11 bases lay between the germline ends. Germline V gives CDR1 DFQATT, CDR2 SNEGSKA (reference sequence). The CDR3 here is CSARDPALANYGYTF. CDR3 sequence (DNA): TGCAGTGCTAGAGATCCGGCGTTAGCTAACTATGGCTACACCTTC.

This clonotype was seen repeatedly, ten times or more. The chain combines TRBV5-1 with TRBJ1-4, with D possibly being TRBD1 (6 bases). Germline CDR1 reads SGHRS; CDR2 reads YFSETQ. V lost 0 bases and J 0 bases, leaving 15 bases between the germline ends. This CDR3 is built from 18 residues. The CDR3 nucleotides read TGCGCCAGCAGCTTGGGAAATCAGGGGCTCTCAACTAATGAAAAACTGTTTTTT. Protein: CASSLGNQGLSTNEKLFF.

This clonotype was seen a few times. The CDR3 sequence: CASSRLLEQFF. For the CDR3, the DNA is TGTGCCAGCAGCCGACTCCTAGAGCAGTTCTTC. The V gene is TRBV3-1, the J gene TRBJ2-1, with no clear D. The germline V gene encodes CDR1 LGHDT and CDR2 YNNKEL (reference sequence). This CDR3 region has 11 residues. V was cut by 4 bases and J by 10 bases, with 8 bases left in between.

This clonotype has just a few counts. The V call is TRBV6-5, the J call TRBJ2-7; D might be TRBD1 or TRBD2, each matching 6 bases. V was cut by 0 bases and J by 0 bases, with 15 bases left in between. The V gene's germline CDR1 is MNHEY and CDR2 SVGAGI. The CDR3 is 17 amino acids. The CDR3 region is CASSYSNNGGSSYEQYF. The CDR3 DNA reads as TGTGCCAGCAGTTACTCGAATAACGGGGGCAGCTCCTACGAGCAGTACTTC.